This T cell receptor (beta chain) originates from a study of cytomegalovirus exposure and HLA in healthy donors. The wider study: Earlier, fewer than 130 million unique TCR beta sequences were recovered from about 200 million T cells by an analysis.

Study-level points and caveats: Rare TCR sequences predominated, though certain public TCRs were found in many donors. DRB1 showed the most TCR associations and HLA-C the fewest in a later analysis, as rates varied by HLA locus. As a later analysis revealed, most CMV-associated TCR beta chains appeared HLA-restricted.

Regarding this clone: Its matching antigen is unknown.

J was trimmed by 6 bases and V by 5 bases; bases with no gene match: 8. Germline CDR1 reads MDHEN; CDR2 reads SYDVKM. The CDR3 contains 14 residues. Primers: 60 Vbeta forward and 13 Jbeta reverse. The table came from immunoSEQ multiplex PCR; TCRdb's copy has only in-frame clones and leaves some out. The sample includes about 270,000 clones, 65% to 85% of them seen just once. Sequenced material: PBMCs. This chain joins TRBV28 and TRBJ2-7, with TRBD2 matching over 9 bases. The source of this sequence is a female donor in good health and CMV-seronegative. In DNA, the CDR3 is TGTGCCAGCAGTCAAAGCGGGAGGCCCTCCGAGCAGTACTTC. Translation: CASSQSGRPSEQYF.